The rows below give T cell receptor beta chains drawn from one sample of a study of shared clonotypes between healthy human individuals. Sequencing was performed with immunoSEQ multiplex PCR; in TCRdb, only in-frame clones are kept and a portion is missing. The table includes roughly 300,000 clones, roughly 70% detected once. Material: memory CD4+ T cells sorted from blood. Receptors were obtained from a young man in good health. Both conserved end residues are part of each CDR3. The D gene is left open where the match is weak. Expanded clones are given a class, and other clones once, few, many or no size at all.

CDR3aa	CDR3nt	v_gene	j_gene	abundance	d_gene
CASSFREHEQFF	TGTGCCAGCAGTTTTCGGGAACATGAGCAGTTCTTC	TRBV6-6	TRBJ2-1	-	-
CASSHVTPAHYQSSYNEQFF	TGCGCCAGCAGCCATGTAACCCCCGCCCACTACCAGAGCTCCTACAATGAGCAGTTCTTC	TRBV4-1	TRBJ2-1	-	-
CASSQDFTLAGVEQFF	TGCGCCAGCAGCCAAGATTTCACCCTAGCGGGAGTTGAGCAGTTCTTC	TRBV4-3	TRBJ2-1	once	TRBD2
CASSPGLAGRTDTQYF	TGTGCCAGCAGCCCAGGACTAGCGGGACGCACAGATACGCAGTATTTT	TRBV11-2	TRBJ2-3	few	TRBD2
CSVEEVAVYNEQFF	TGCAGCGTTGAAGAAGTGGCGGTTTACAATGAGCAGTTCTTC	TRBV29-1	TRBJ2-1	-	-
CAWSEGWRNSYNEQFF	TGTGCCTGGAGTGAGGGTTGGAGGAACTCCTACAATGAGCAGTTCTTC	TRBV30	TRBJ2-1	many	-
CASSLGPPSREQYF	TGTGCCAGCAGCTTAGGCCCTCCGAGCCGCGAGCAGTACTTC	TRBV13	TRBJ2-7	-	-
CASSWLWGETQYF	TGCGCCAGCAGCTGGTTATGGGGAGAGACCCAGTACTTC	TRBV5-1	TRBJ2-5	once	-
CASSLNRRTEAFF	TGTGCCAGCAGCTTGAACAGGAGGACTGAAGCTTTCTTT	TRBV5-4	TRBJ1-1	-	-
CASSLPPGQGRGQPQHF	TGTGCCAGCAGTTTACCTCCCGGGCAGGGGAGAGGCCAGCCCCAGCATTTT	TRBV28	TRBJ1-5	many	-
CASNTGVTYNEQFF	TGTGCCAGCAACACGGGAGTAACCTACAATGAGCAGTTCTTC	TRBV7-2	TRBJ2-1	-	-
CASSPTGISGNTIYF	TGTGCCAGCAGTCCGACAGGGATCTCTGGAAACACCATATATTTT	TRBV28	TRBJ1-3	-	TRBD1
CSAGQGFYNEQFF	TGCAGCGCGGGACAGGGGTTTTACAATGAGCAGTTCTTC	TRBV29-1	TRBJ2-1	-	TRBD1
CASSDSGRAGGEQFF	TGTGCCAGCAGTGACAGCGGGAGGGCCGGTGGTGAGCAGTTCTTC	TRBV28	TRBJ2-1	many	TRBD2
CASGLVPGGDTGELFF	TGTGCTAGTGGTTTGGTACCCGGCGGAGACACCGGGGAGCTGTTTTTT	TRBV12-5	TRBJ2-2	-	-
CASSRHGTGNEAFF	TGTGCCAGCAGCCGCCACGGAACAGGTAATGAAGCTTTCTTT	TRBV6-5	TRBJ1-1	-	-
CASSLAGAKFSDEQYF	TGTGCCAGCAGCTTGGCCGGGGCAAAATTTTCCGACGAGCAGTACTTC	TRBV5-6	TRBJ2-7	-	-
CASSPMASGVRTGELFF	TGTGCCAGCTCACCAATGGCTAGCGGAGTAAGAACCGGGGAGCTGTTTTTT	TRBV18	TRBJ2-2	-	TRBD2
CASSSAGGTGETQYF	TGTGCCAGCAGCTCTGCGGGGGGGACGGGAGAGACCCAGTACTTC	TRBV11-2	TRBJ2-5	-	TRBD2
CASSRTYTTGDTDTQYF	TGTGCCAGCAGCCGGACCTATACAACAGGGGACACAGATACGCAGTATTTT	TRBV5-5	TRBJ2-3	once	TRBD1
CASSFSGSSYEQYF	TGCGCCAGCAGCTTTAGCGGGAGCTCCTACGAGCAGTACTTC	TRBV5-1	TRBJ2-7	-	TRBD2
CASSPSQETQYF	TGTGCCAGCAGCCCAAGCCAAGAGACCCAGTACTTC	TRBV7-2	TRBJ2-5	-	-
CASSLGASGLTNTGELFF	TGTGCCAGCAGCTTAGGAGCTAGCGGGCTTACGAACACCGGGGAGCTGTTTTTT	TRBV7-6	TRBJ2-2	-	TRBD2
CASSQDPGDEKLFF	TGTGCCAGCAGCCAAGACCCGGGGGACGAAAAACTGTTTTTT	TRBV4-2	TRBJ1-4	few	-
CASSVAGLVQYF	TGCGCCAGCAGTGTGGCGGGACTAGTCCAGTACTTC	TRBV23-1	TRBJ2-7	-	TRBD2
CASSPYRAGQYF	TGTGCCAGCAGCCCCTATAGAGCGGGGCAGTACTTC	TRBV11-2	TRBJ2-7	-	-
CASTPFDRGNTGELFF	TGTGCCAGTACCCCCTTTGACAGGGGGAACACCGGGGAGCTGTTTTTT	TRBV19	TRBJ2-2	once	TRBD1
CASAGQGNQPQHF	TGTGCCAGCGCCGGACAGGGGAACCAGCCCCAGCATTTT	TRBV2	TRBJ1-5	once	TRBD1
CASSDIWGNEQYF	TGTGCCAGCAGCGATATTTGGGGAAACGAGCAGTACTTC	TRBV7-2	TRBJ2-7	-	-
CASSQDARGNYGYTF	TGTGCCAGCAGCCAAGATGCAAGGGGCAACTATGGCTACACCTTC	TRBV4-2	TRBJ1-2	-	-
CASSLFSDSLNEQFF	TGCGCCAGCAGCTTGTTTAGCGATTCACTCAATGAGCAGTTCTTC	TRBV5-1	TRBJ2-1	once	-
CATSFRGNQPQHF	TGTGCCACCAGTTTTAGGGGCAATCAGCCCCAGCATTTT	TRBV15	TRBJ1-5	-	-
CASSRGQGNTEAFF	TGTGCCAGCAGCCGGGGACAGGGGAACACTGAAGCTTTCTTT	TRBV7-6	TRBJ1-1	-	TRBD1
CASSLEGDSSYEQYF	TGTGCCAGCAGCTTAGAAGGGGATAGCTCCTACGAGCAGTACTTC	TRBV11-2	TRBJ2-7	few	-
CASSPLPGATGELFF	TGTGCCAGCAGCCCCCTCCCGGGAGCCACCGGGGAGCTGTTTTTT	TRBV16	TRBJ2-2	once	-
CASSLYRTNYGYTF	TGTGCCAGCAGCTTGTACAGAACTAACTATGGCTACACCTTC	TRBV5-4	TRBJ1-2	-	-
CASSPQRLPGDEQFF	TGTGCCAGCTCACCCCAGCGGTTGCCTGGGGATGAGCAGTTCTTC	TRBV18	TRBJ2-1	-	-
CASSLINRVVTGELFF	TGCGCCAGCAGCTTAATCAACAGGGTAGTCACCGGGGAGCTGTTTTTT	TRBV5-1	TRBJ2-2	-	-
CAWSPGQGSEKLFF	TGTGCCTGGAGTCCCGGACAGGGCTCCGAAAAACTGTTTTTT	TRBV30	TRBJ1-4	-	TRBD1
CASSGSAGNTGELFF	TGTGCCAGTAGTGGTTCGGCAGGGAACACCGGGGAGCTGTTTTTT	TRBV19	TRBJ2-2	-	-
CASSSRGFGVGELFF	TGTGCCAGCAGCTCCAGAGGGTTTGGGGTCGGGGAGCTGTTTTTT	TRBV9	TRBJ2-2	once	-
CASRGLSNQPQHF	TGTGCCAGCAGGGGGCTGAGCAATCAGCCCCAGCATTTT	TRBV2	TRBJ1-5	-	-
CASSSGQGYNEQFF	TGTGCCAGCAGTTCCGGACAGGGCTACAATGAGCAGTTCTTC	TRBV28	TRBJ2-1	few	TRBD1
CASSLGGSPIYEQYF	TGTGCCAGCAGTTTAGGAGGGTCCCCCATCTACGAGCAGTACTTC	TRBV28	TRBJ2-7	-	-
CASSFRGPAMNTEAFF	TGTGCCAGCAGCTTTCGGGGCCCAGCCATGAACACTGAAGCTTTCTTT	TRBV5-4	TRBJ1-1	-	-